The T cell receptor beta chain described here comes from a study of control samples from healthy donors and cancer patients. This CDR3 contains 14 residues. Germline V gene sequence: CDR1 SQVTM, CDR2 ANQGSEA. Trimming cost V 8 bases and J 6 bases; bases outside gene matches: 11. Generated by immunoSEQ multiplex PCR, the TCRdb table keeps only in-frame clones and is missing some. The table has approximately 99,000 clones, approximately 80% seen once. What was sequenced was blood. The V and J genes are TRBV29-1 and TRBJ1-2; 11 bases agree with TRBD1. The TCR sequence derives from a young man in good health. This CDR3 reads CSTSPGQGENGYTF. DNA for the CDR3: TGCAGCACATCGCCGGGACAGGGGGAGAATGGCTACACCTTC. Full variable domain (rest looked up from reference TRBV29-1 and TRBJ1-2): SAVISQKPSRDICQRGTSLTIQCQVDSQVTMMFWYRQQPGQSLTLIATANQGSEATYESGFVIDKFPISRPNLTFSTLTVSNMSPEDSSIYLCSTSPGQGENGYTFGSGTRLTVV.